The entry below gives a single TCR beta chain sequence along with its context. Its antigen remains unidentified. The method was immunoSEQ multiplex PCR; TCRdb's version includes in-frame clones alone and lacks a portion of them. Found here are 30,000 or so clones, roughly 81% of them singletons; the top ten hold roughly 4.5%. The sample belongs to a study of early stage breast cancer tumors. Study at large: Most of the 16 invasive tumors were ER+, PR+ and HER2-. Invasive lobular carcinomas made up about 35% of the 12 ER+/PR+/HER2- tumors. Study-level points and caveats: Comparing each tissue with blood distinguished tumor from normal in most of the 16 patients.

Sequenced sample: blood. This TCR came from a person in their forties with breast cancer.

The CDR3 sequence is CASSFFRAPSARGSNEQFF. CDR3 coding DNA: TGTGCCAGCAGCTTCTTTAGGGCCCCGTCGGCACGGGGTTCTAATGAGCAGTTCTTC. V usage is TRBV11-2 and J usage is TRBJ2-1; D is perhaps TRBD2 (5 bases). Trimming cost V 3 bases and J 7 bases, with 28 bases left between them. There are 19 residues in the CDR3. Germline CDR1 is SGHAT and CDR2 is FQNNGV.